The clone carrying this T cell receptor beta chain was seen many times. This entry belongs to a study of T-cell reconstitution after alpha-beta-depleted transplantation in children. TCRbeta library construction was performed incorporating unique molecular identifiers. TCRdb recomputed calls from the PCR reads with MiXCR, one row per CDR3 protein. The table lists tens of thousands of distinct CDR3 sequences, roughly 5% of them singletons. In germline, CDR1 is SGDLS, CDR2 YYNGEE. The germline V and J ends were trimmed by 0 bases and 2 bases, with 9 bases remaining between them. The CDR3 consists of 16 residues.

This chain joins TRBV9 and TRBJ1-6, with D possibly TRBD1 on 6 matching bases. This receptor was obtained from a boy under two years old who had a stem cell transplant for acute myeloid leukemia, so the T cells may come from the graft donor. Sequencing used PBMCs, mostly from graft donor cells, obtained 180 days after TCRalphabeta/CD19-depleted stem cell transplant. Here the CDR3 reads CASSVGDTAYNSPLHF. The DNA of the CDR3 is TGTGCCAGCAGCGTAGGGGACACTGCCTATAATTCACCCCTCCACTTT. The full variable domain, rest sourced from reference TRBV9 and TRBJ1-6, is DSGVTQTPKHLITATGQRVTLRCSPRSGDLSVYWYQQSLDQGLQFLIQYYNGEERAKGNILERFSAQQFPDLHSELNLSSLELGDSALYFCASSVGDTAYNSPLHFGNGTRLTVT.